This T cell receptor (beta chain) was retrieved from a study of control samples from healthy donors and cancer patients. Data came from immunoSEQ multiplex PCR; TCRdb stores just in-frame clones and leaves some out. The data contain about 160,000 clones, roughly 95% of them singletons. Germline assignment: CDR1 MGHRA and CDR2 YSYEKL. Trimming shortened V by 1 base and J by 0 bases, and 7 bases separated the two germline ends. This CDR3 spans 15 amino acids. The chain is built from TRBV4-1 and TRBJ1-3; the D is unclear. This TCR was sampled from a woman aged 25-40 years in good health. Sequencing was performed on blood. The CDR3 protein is CASSQGQLSGNTIYF. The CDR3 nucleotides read TGCGCCAGCAGCCAAGGGCAGCTCTCTGGAAACACCATATATTTT.